These 30 T cell receptor beta chains were all obtained from the same sample, sequenced in a study of T cell responses to AZD1222 COVID-19 vaccine. Sequencing was performed with immunoSEQ multiplex PCR; in TCRdb, only in-frame clones are kept and a portion is missing. In the table there are approximately 180,000 clones, 80% to 95% of which are singletons. Material: peripheral blood, obtained on day 0 of AZD1222 vaccination. The receptors were sampled from an adult in good health.

The CDR3 coding sequence is TGTGCCAGCAGTGACAGCGTTGAACGTCATGAGCAGTTCTTC. Translating gives CASSDSVERHEQFF. This chain connects TRBV25-1 to TRBJ2-1; the D is unclear. Trimming removed 3 bases from V and 8 bases from J, with 14 bases in between. The CDR3 extends over 14 amino acids. Germline V gene lookup returns CDR1 MGHDK and CDR2 SYGVNS. Full variable domain (rest looked up from reference TRBV25-1 and TRBJ2-1): EADIYQTPRYLVIGTGKKITLECSQTMGHDKMYWYQQDPGMELHLIHYSYGVNSTEKGDLSSESTVSRIRTEHFPLTLESARPSHTSQYLCASSDSVERHEQFFGPGTRLTVL.

This chain links TRBV4-3 with TRBJ1-2; D ambiguous. V lost 0 bases, J lost 5 bases, and 10 bases lay in between. CDR1 is LGHNA, CDR2 YSLEER, per germline. There are 14 residues in the CDR3. Here the CDR3 reads CASSQDGVGYGYTF. The CDR3 bases are TGCGCCAGCAGCCAAGATGGGGTAGGGTATGGCTACACCTTC.

This chain uses TRBV19 with TRBJ2-7, with 9 bases matching TRBD2. The germline CDR1 and CDR2 sequences are LNHDA and SQIVND (reference sequence). J lost 3 bases, V lost 5 bases, and 5 bases had no gene match. The CDR3 is made up of 14 amino acids. The CDR3 DNA is TGTGCCAGTAGTGGCGGACTAGCGAACTACGAGCAGTACTTC. This sequence encodes CASSGGLANYEQYF.

The chain couples TRBV12-5 to TRBJ1-1, with D unclear. Germline V CDR1 and CDR2: LGHNT, FRNRAP. V was cut by 2 bases and J by 8 bases, with 18 bases left in between. The CDR3 runs 15 residues. CDR3 region: CASGLRTATKGEAFF. Here the CDR3 DNA reads TGTGCTAGTGGTTTGCGAACAGCCACTAAAGGCGAAGCTTTCTTT.

V and J are TRBV6-1 and TRBJ1-4; D is uncertain. Trimming took off 2 bases at V and 10 bases at J, with 14 bases between the two ends. CDR1 MNHNS and CDR2 SASEGT come from the germline V gene. CDR3 length: 14 amino acids. CDR3 sequence: CASSESRTVGKLFF. The DNA of the CDR3 is TGTGCCAGCAGTGAAAGTCGAACGGTGGGAAAACTGTTTTTT.

This rearrangement joins TRBV12-3 or TRBV12-4 to TRBJ1-2; D remains ambiguous. The CDR3 is made up of 12 amino acids. Trimming took 7 bases from V and 1 from J, leaving 7 bases between them. CDR3 protein: CASTRVNYGYTF. The CDR3 DNA is TGTGCCAGCACGAGGGTTAACTATGGCTACACCTTC.

J is TRBJ1-5 and V is TRBV6-2 or TRBV6-3; unclear D gene. Germline V gene data show CDR1 as MNHEY and CDR2 as SVGEGT. Deletions cut 0 bases from V and 2 bases from J, with 11 bases between. The CDR3 loop spans 16 amino acids. CDR3 sequence reads: CASSYSIHQGNQPQHF. The CDR3 DNA is TGTGCCAGCAGTTACTCAATCCATCAGGGCAATCAGCCCCAGCATTTT.

The gene calls are TRBV10-3 and TRBJ1-1; D is uncertain. The CDR3 has 14 residues. CDR1 is ENHRY, CDR2 SYGVKD, per germline. Trimming took off 5 bases at V and 6 bases at J, with 16 bases between the two ends. This CDR3 is CAISPPLEAAEAFF. CDR3 nucleotide sequence: TGTGCCATCAGTCCGCCCCTGGAGGCGGCTGAAGCTTTCTTT.

This clone occurred a few times. The chain uses TRBV29-1 and TRBJ1-1; D is perhaps TRBD1 (5 bases). Per germline, CDR1 SQVTM and CDR2 ANQGSEA. The length of the CDR3 is 14 residues. Trimming removed 1 base from V and 4 bases from J, with 13 bases in between. The CDR3: CSVEGRLGGTEAFF. The DNA of the CDR3 is TGCAGCGTTGAAGGGCGTTTGGGGGGCACTGAAGCTTTCTTT.

The chain recombines TRBV24-1 with TRBJ2-1; D possibly corresponds to TRBD2 (6 bases). The CDR3 length is 13 residues. Trimming removed 5 bases at V and 7 bases at J, with 11 bases between. CDR1 is KGHDR and CDR2 is SFDVKD in the germline V gene. CDR3 residues: CATSVVGRNEQFF. Here the CDR3 DNA reads TGTGCCACCAGTGTCGTGGGGAGGAATGAGCAGTTCTTC.

The chain links TRBV28 to TRBJ2-3; TRBD2 matches 7 bases. The V segment lost 4 bases and the J segment 3 bases; nucleotides outside the gene matches: 10. The V gene's germline CDR1 is MDHEN and CDR2 SYDVKM. There are 16 residues in the CDR3. DNA of the CDR3: TGTGCCAGCAGTTGGGAGGGGAGCGGCGCAACAGATACGCAGTATTTT. It translates to CASSWEGSGATDTQYF.

This clone was counted a few times. In nucleotides, the CDR3 is TGTGCCAGCAGGACCGACCGACTAGCGGGATGGGGGGCCGGGGAGCTGTTTTTT. It translates to CASRTDRLAGWGAGELFF. The chain is built from TRBV5-6 and TRBJ2-2; 11 nucleotides agree with TRBD2. The junction had 15 bases not matched to a gene; V was cut back by 5 bases and J by 6 bases. Germline assignment: CDR1 SGHDT and CDR2 YYEEEE. The CDR3 contains 18 residues.

The J gene is TRBJ2-7, the V gene TRBV2; D gene uncertain. Deletions cut 6 bases from V and 0 bases from J, with 9 bases between. The germline V gene has CDR1 SNHLY and CDR2 FYNNEI. The CDR3 spans 13 residues. This CDR3 is CASRVRSSYEQYF. In DNA form, the CDR3 reads TGTGCCAGCAGGGTCAGGTCCTCCTACGAGCAGTACTTC.

The V call is TRBV12-3 or TRBV12-4, the J call TRBJ1-1, with D perhaps matching TRBD1 (6 bases). This CDR3 contains 13 residues. V was shortened by 3 bases and J by 10 bases, with 15 bases between the two germline ends. CDR3 in DNA: TGTGCCAGCAGTTTTGCCAGGGGCGTCGTAGCTTTCTTT. As protein: CASSFARGVVAFF.

The rearrangement uses TRBV12-3 or TRBV12-4 and TRBJ2-7, with D hard to call. This CDR3 is built from 11 residues. Trimming left V 2 bases short and J 7 bases short, with 6 bases between. The CDR3 region has the DNA TGTGCCAGCAGTTTATCCGGGGAGCAGTACTTC. This encodes CASSLSGEQYF.

The CDR3 sequence is CSVEGTEAFF. The CDR3 DNA sequence: TGCAGCGTTGAAGGGACTGAAGCTTTCTTT. V is TRBV29-1 and J is TRBJ1-1; the D is unclear. V lost 1 base and J 5 bases, leaving 2 bases between the germline ends. Germline CDR1 reads SQVTM; CDR2 reads ANQGSEA. This CDR3 is 10 amino acids long.

The chain couples TRBV29-1 to TRBJ2-3; 7 bases are shared with TRBD2. The CDR3 loop spans 13 amino acids. Germline CDR1 is SQVTM and CDR2 is ANQGSEA. V trimming: 5 bases; J trimming: 5 bases; junction bases outside the gene matches: 7. CDR3 residues: CSVTPSGIDTQYF. DNA for the CDR3: TGCAGCGTTACCCCTAGCGGCATAGATACGCAGTATTTT.

This chain uses TRBV28 with TRBJ2-7; 8 bases agree with TRBD2. The germline CDR1 and CDR2 sequences are MDHEN and SYDVKM. Trimming cost V 3 bases and J 4 bases; bases outside gene matches: 5. The CDR3 runs 14 residues. CDR3 protein: CASSFRIAGYEQYV. In DNA form, the CDR3 reads TGTGCCAGCAGTTTTAGGATAGCGGGGTACGAGCAGTACGTC.

The gene calls are TRBV28 and TRBJ1-5; D is uncertain. Germline V CDR1 and CDR2: MDHEN, SYDVKM. The V gene lost 0 bases and the J gene lost 7 bases, with 7 bases spanning the gap. This CDR3 contains 13 residues. For the CDR3, the DNA is TGTGCCAGCAGTTTATGGATTCTGCAGCCCCAGCATTTT. Protein: CASSLWILQPQHF.

The chain links TRBV6-5 to TRBJ2-1; 9 bases agree with TRBD2. The germline V gene has CDR1 MNHEY and CDR2 SVGAGI. After removal of 6 bases from V and 6 bases from J, the junction contained 9 bases not matched to a gene. The CDR3 contains 15 residues. The CDR3 sequence: CASRALAGSRNEQFF. CDR3 coding DNA: TGTGCCAGCAGAGCCCTAGCGGGGTCGCGCAATGAGCAGTTCTTC.

The J gene is TRBJ2-5, the V gene TRBV18, with D maybe TRBD2 (6 bases). Germline assignment: CDR1 KGHSH and CDR2 LQKENI. CDR3 length equals 14 residues. The V gene lost 0 bases and the J gene lost 2 bases, with 7 bases spanning the gap. The CDR3 loop reads CASSPPGLQETQYF. The CDR3 DNA is TGTGCCAGCTCACCACCGGGACTGCAAGAGACCCAGTACTTC. The whole variable domain, filled in from reference TRBV18 and TRBJ2-5, reads NAGVMQNPRHLVRRRGQEARLRCSPMKGHSHVYWYRQLPEEGLKFMVYLQKENIIDESGMPKERFSAEFPKEGPSILRIQQVVRGDSAAYFCASSPPGLQETQYFGPGTRLLVL.

This chain joins TRBV19 and TRBJ1-6, with D uncertain. CDR3 length: 13 residues. CDR1 LNHDA and CDR2 SQIVND come from the germline V gene (reference sequence). Deletions cut 7 bases from V and 10 bases from J, with 14 bases between. The CDR3 region has the DNA TGTGCCAGTACAATGGCAGGCGGATCACCCCTCCACTTT. Protein sequence: CASTMAGGSPLHF.

The CDR3 loop is CASSHKTGFNYGYTF. The CDR3, as DNA: TGTGCCAGCAGCCATAAAACAGGCTTTAACTATGGCTACACCTTC. The V and J genes are TRBV3-1 (or the pseudogene TRBV3-2) and TRBJ1-2; maybe TRBD1 (5 bases). The length of the CDR3 is 15 residues. Per germline, CDR1 LGHDT and CDR2 YNNKEL (reference sequence). The V end lost 3 bases, the J end lost 1 base, and 12 bases lay between the germline ends.

The chain links TRBV18 to TRBJ1-2; D is ambiguous. V lost 5 bases and J lost 5, with 18 bases in between. The germline CDR1 and CDR2 sequences are KGHSH and LQKENI. There are 15 residues in the CDR3. CDR3 DNA: TGTGCCAGCTCAGGGCCGGGCGGCACTGAGTATGGCTACACCTTC. Residues: CASSGPGGTEYGYTF.

The chain uses TRBV7-2 and TRBJ1-1; D gene uncertain. V dropped 0 bases and J dropped 4 bases, with 6 bases sitting between them. The CDR3 has 13 amino acids. Per germline, CDR1 SGHTA and CDR2 FQGNSA. CDR3 protein: CASSLAVGTEAFF. The CDR3 DNA sequence: TGTGCCAGCAGCTTAGCAGTTGGCACTGAAGCTTTCTTT.

The chain carries TRBV19 and TRBJ2-1, with TRBD2 matching 10 bases. The germline V gene has CDR1 LNHDA and CDR2 SQIVND (reference sequence). The CDR3 spans 15 residues. V dropped 9 bases and J dropped 4; count of bases not matched to a gene: 9. The CDR3 spells CASRGASGGYNEQFF. The CDR3 nucleotides read TGTGCCAGCCGTGGGGCTAGCGGGGGTTACAATGAGCAGTTCTTC.

V gene TRBV7-9 combines with J gene TRBJ2-1; perhaps TRBD1 as D (6 bases). There are 14 residues in the CDR3. V was pared by 7 bases and J by 0 bases, with 10 bases between. Germline CDR1 SEHNR, CDR2 FQNEAQ (reference sequence). The CDR3: CASNGQSSYNEQFF. CDR3 bases: TGTGCCAGCAACGGACAGAGCTCCTACAATGAGCAGTTCTTC.

This chain joins TRBV10-3 and TRBJ1-1, with D tentatively TRBD1 (5 bases). V was cut by 0 bases and J by 1 base, with 9 bases left in between. This CDR3 is built from 15 residues. Germline V gene data show CDR1 as ENHRY and CDR2 as SYGVKD. CDR3 in DNA: TGTGCCATCAGTGAGTCGACAGTAGCGAACACTGAAGCTTTCTTT. Its translation is CAISESTVANTEAFF.

CDR3 nucleotide sequence: TGTGCCAGCGCCGGGACGGCAGGTCTCGCGCAGTATTTT. Protein sequence: CASAGTAGLAQYF. V usage is TRBV27 and J usage is TRBJ2-3; D tentatively fits TRBD1 or TRBD2 (5 bases each). This CDR3 is built from 13 residues. CDR1 MNHEY and CDR2 SMNVEV come from the germline V gene (reference sequence). V was cut by 8 bases and J by 10 bases, with 19 bases left in between.

The V and J genes are TRBV27 and TRBJ1-2; D uncertain. This CDR3 spans 15 amino acids. From germline, CDR1 is MNHEY and CDR2 SMNVEV (reference sequence). Trimming removed 4 bases from V and 8 bases from J, with 20 bases in between. The CDR3 region is CASSSKAALLLGYTF. In DNA, the CDR3 is TGTGCCAGCAGTTCCAAAGCTGCGCTATTGTTGGGCTACACCTTC.